This TCR beta chain was recorded in a study of cytotoxic CD8 clonotypes in ibrutinib-treated CLL. Background on the study: Timing of response sample collection was a median roughly twelve months after treatment start, with a range of 6 to 36.

Some clones are missing from TCRdb's copy, which holds only in-frame ones; the method was immunoSEQ multiplex PCR. The data contain roughly 200,000 clones, approximately 79% of them singletons. PBMCs were cryopreserved, and roughly 2.2 micrograms of genomic DNA from them went into TCR beta libraries. V was pared by 4 bases and J by 3 bases, with 5 bases of the junction left unmatched. This CDR3 is built from 14 residues. In germline, CDR1 is SGDLS, CDR2 YYNGEE. The chain couples TRBV9 to TRBJ2-7, with TRBD1 matching 9 bases. The material was PBMCs, obtained after 12 months of ibrutinib treatment. This sequence was found in a human donor with chronic lymphocytic leukemia. CDR3 region: CASSPGDRVYEQYF. The CDR3 DNA sequence: TGTGCCAGCAGCCCCGGGGACAGGGTCTACGAGCAGTACTTC. Supplemented by reference TRBV9 and TRBJ2-7, the full variable domain reads DSGVTQTPKHLITATGQRVTLRCSPRSGDLSVYWYQQSLDQGLQFLIQYYNGEERAKGNILERFSAQQFPDLHSELNLSSLELGDSALYFCASSPGDRVYEQYFGPGTRLTVT.